The 21 T cell receptor beta chains below all came from one sample that was sequenced in a study of kidney transplant recipient with SARS-CoV-2 infection. TCRdb re-called the reads with MiXCR, one entry per CDR3 protein. Of 200,000 to 250,000 distinct CDR3 sequences listed, under 35% are singletons. The sequenced sample was a blood sample, obtained at baseline and on approximately day 120 from a kidney transplant recipient. The receptors originated from a young adult male patient who had COVID-19 and was a kidney transplant recipient. Some of the T cells might come from the graft donor.

This clonotype was seen many times. This chain connects TRBV11-3 to TRBJ2-2; D may match TRBD1 or TRBD2 (6 bases each). V was trimmed by 8 bases and J by 2 bases, leaving 12 bases between them. The germline V gene encodes CDR1 SGHNT and CDR2 YENEEA. This CDR3 is 14 amino acids long. The CDR3 spells CASCEGGNTGELFF. As DNA, the CDR3 is TGTGCCAGCTGTGAGGGGGGAAACACCGGGGAGCTGTTTTTT.

This clonotype occurred many times. This chain connects TRBV7-9 to TRBJ2-2, with TRBD1 matching over 7 bases. Germline V lookup: CDR1 SEHNR, CDR2 FQNEAQ (reference sequence). J lost 5 bases, V lost 2 bases, and 17 bases had no gene match. CDR3 length: 19 amino acids. For the CDR3, the DNA is TGTGCCAGCAGCTTAATGTGGACTGGGACAGAAAATCCTACCGGGGAGCTGTTTTTT. It codes for CASSLMWTGTENPTGELFF.

This clonotype was observed a single time. A read error may explain this, as a much larger clone is one base away. V gene TRBV6-5 combines with J gene TRBJ2-7; D is possibly TRBD1 (7 bases). This CDR3 is built from 13 residues. The germline V gene has CDR1 MNHEY and CDR2 SVGAGI. The CDR3 spells CANSFQGGYEQYF. The CDR3 DNA reads as TGTGCCAACAGTTTCCAGGGGGGCTACGAGCAGTACTTC.

J is TRBJ2-5 and V is TRBV7-2; D might be TRBD1 or TRBD2, each matching 5 bases. The V and J ends lost 7 bases and 4 bases respectively, with 19 bases between them. The CDR3 totals 15 residues. The germline V gene encodes CDR1 SGHTA and CDR2 FQGNSA. CDR3 bases: TGTGCCAGCACCCAGCGGCCCGATGGGGCAGAGACCCAGTACTTC. It codes for CASTQRPDGAETQYF.

There are many counts of this clonotype. The rearrangement links TRBV11-3 to TRBJ1-2, with D unresolved. V shed 5 bases and J shed 4 bases, with 23 bases lying between them. The CDR3 has 17 amino acids. CDR1 is SGHNT, CDR2 YENEEA, per germline. Written as DNA, the CDR3 is TGTGCCAGCAGCGAGAAAGGCGATCTCGGAAAGACCTATGGCTACACCTTC. It yields the protein CASSEKGDLGKTYGYTF.

This clonotype was found many times. V usage is TRBV4-2 and J usage is TRBJ1-1, with D tentatively TRBD1 (5 bases). The CDR3 is 15 amino acids. The V end lost 0 bases, the J end lost 4 bases, and 12 bases lay between the germline ends. Germline V gene lookup returns CDR1 LGHNA and CDR2 YNFKEQ. Here the CDR3 reads CASSQENWGGTEAFF. CDR3 sequence (DNA): TGTGCCAGCAGCCAAGAAAATTGGGGGGGCACTGAAGCTTTCTTT.

This clonotype was recorded at least ten times. The chain has TRBV6-5 and TRBJ2-2; 7 positions match TRBD1. This CDR3 spans 15 amino acids. In germline, CDR1 is MNHEY, CDR2 SVGAGI. V dropped 7 bases and J dropped 2; count of bases not matched to a gene: 7. CDR3 region: CASTVDRDNTGELFF. The CDR3 nucleotides read TGTGCCAGCACTGTAGACAGGGATAACACCGGGGAGCTGTTTTTT.

As concerns this clonotype: A much larger clone lies one base from this, so it may be a read error. This chain connects TRBV20-1 to TRBJ1-4; 9 nucleotides line up with TRBD1. The germline gives CDR1 DFQATT, CDR2 SNEGSKA (reference sequence). The CDR3 loop spans 12 amino acids. The CDR3 sequence: CGAGQGSEKLFF. The CDR3 nucleotides are TGCGGTGCTGGACAGGGGAGTGAAAAACTGTTTTTT.

In its sample, this clonotype was seen many times. The V call is TRBV12-3 or TRBV12-4, the J call TRBJ2-4; 9 positions agree with TRBD1. CDR3 length: 15 residues. The V gene end was trimmed by 3 bases and the J gene end by 9 bases; junction bases not matched to a gene: 9. CDR3 protein: CASSFLRQGEGIQYF. The CDR3 DNA reads TGTGCCAGCAGTTTCCTGAGACAGGGGGAGGGCATTCAGTACTTC.

Ten or more counts support this clonotype. The chain recombines TRBV11-3 with TRBJ2-7, with 8 bases fitting TRBD1. This CDR3 has 15 residues. CDR1 and CDR2 from the germline V gene are SGHNT and YENEEA. Unmatched junction bases numbered 7, after V lost 1 base and J lost 5 bases. The CDR3 sequence: CASSLGQGTWDEQYF. CDR3 DNA sequence: TGTGCCAGCAGCTTAGGACAGGGGACGTGGGACGAGCAGTACTTC.

About this clonotype itself: This may arise from a read error, as a much more abundant clone is one base away. The rearrangement links TRBV30 to TRBJ1-2; 7 bases agree with TRBD1. V gave up 3 bases and J gave up 5 bases; unmatched junction bases: 9. Germline lookup yields CDR1 GTSNPN and CDR2 SVGIG (reference sequence). The CDR3 is 14 residues long. CDR3 coding DNA: TGTGCCTGGAGGAGGACAGGCTGGGAATATGGCTACACCTTC. Its protein is CAWRRTGWEYGYTF.

This clonotype has just one count. A much larger clone differs from this one at a single base, so this may be a read error. The conserved final phenylalanine or tryptophan is absent from the CDR3, which likely points to a read error. The chain links TRBV9 to TRBJ2-7; TRBD2 matches 11 bases. The CDR3 totals 18 residues. V was pared by 0 bases and J by 6 bases, with 14 bases of the junction left unmatched. The germline gives CDR1 SGDLS, CDR2 YYNGEE. The CDR3 here is CASSVATGLAGGPIEQYL. The CDR3 region has the DNA TGTGCCAGCAGCGTAGCTACGGGGCTAGCGGGAGGTCCTATCGAGCAGTACCTC.

This clonotype was observed a few times. This clone may be a read error of a much larger clone one base away. The chain has TRBV25-1 and TRBJ2-7; the D is unclear. The CDR3 sequence is 14 residues long. CDR1 and CDR2 (germline): MGHDK, SYGVNS. The CDR3 loop is CAGSEGSYSYEQYF. CDR3 in DNA: TGTGCCGGCAGTGAAGGCAGTTACTCCTACGAGCAGTACTTC.

With regard to this clonotype: Being one base from a much bigger clone, this may be a read error. The chain uses TRBV19 and TRBJ1-3; 7 bases match TRBD1. V was pared by 4 bases and J by 2 bases, with 5 bases of the junction left unmatched. The CDR3 has 15 amino acids. Looked up from germline, CDR1 is LNHDA and CDR2 is SQIVND (reference sequence). CDR3 coding DNA: TGTGCCAGTAGTACGGGGACAGTCCCTGGAAACACCATATATTTT. It translates to CASSTGTVPGNTIYF. Filled out from reference TRBV19 and TRBJ1-3, the complete variable domain reads DGGITQSPKYLFRKEGQNVTLSCEQNLNHDAMYWYRQDPGQGLRLIYYSQIVNDFQKGDIAEGYSVSREKKESFPLTVTSAQKNPTAFYLCASSTGTVPGNTIYFGEGSWLTVV.

This clonotype showed up many times. This rearrangement joins TRBV21-1 to TRBJ2-3; the table gives TRBD1 as D, unverified against the DNA. TRBV21-1 is shown as a pseudogene. The CDR3 is made up of 17 amino acids. The CDR3: CASRGGLATVMQDTQYF. CDR3 bases: TGTGCCAGCAGAGGGGGCCTAGCTACAGTCATGCAAGATACGCAGTATTTT.

This clonotype appeared many times. The V and J genes are TRBV6-1 and TRBJ1-2, with D hard to call. Trimming took off 5 bases at V and 4 bases at J, with 23 bases between the two ends. Per the germline V gene, CDR1 is MNHNS and CDR2 is SASEGT. The CDR3 spans 17 residues. CDR3 loop: CASSPNASMRKTYGYTF. DNA for the CDR3: TGTGCCAGCAGTCCTAATGCCTCTATGCGAAAGACCTATGGCTACACCTTC.

This clonotype was recorded at least ten times. The chain has TRBV11-3 and TRBJ2-4; D is uncertain. V lost 5 bases and J 7 bases, leaving 18 bases between the germline ends. The CDR3 loop spans 15 amino acids. Per germline, CDR1 SGHNT and CDR2 YENEEA. CDR3 sequence: CASSPDRWVRNIQYF. The CDR3 DNA follows: TGTGCCAGCAGCCCGGATCGTTGGGTGCGGAACATTCAGTACTTC.

This clonotype was observed many times. The rearrangement joins TRBV30 to TRBJ2-3; 14 bases are a match to TRBD2. CDR1 and CDR2 from the germline V gene are GTSNPN and SVGIG (reference sequence). The CDR3 is made up of 19 amino acids. J was trimmed by 2 bases and V by 0 bases; bases with no gene match: 10. The CDR3 sequence: CAWSVRRTSGRLITDTQYF. In DNA form, the CDR3 reads TGTGCCTGGAGTGTAAGGCGGACTAGCGGGAGGTTGATCACAGATACGCAGTATTTT.

With respect to this clonotype: Just one base apart from a much larger clone, this may be a read error. This chain connects TRBV7-6 to TRBJ2-7; D might be TRBD1 (5 bases). The CDR3 is 17 residues long. Germline V lookup: CDR1 SGHVS, CDR2 FNYEAQ. The CDR3 reads CASSPSPDSFSSYVQYF. The CDR3 nucleotides read TGTGCCAGCAGCCCCTCCCCTGACAGTTTTAGCTCCTACGTGCAGTACTTC.

About this clonotype: A single base separates this from a much larger clone, so it may be a read error. The chain employs TRBV6-4 and TRBJ1-2; no clear D gene. Germline V gene lookup returns CDR1 MRHNA and CDR2 SNTAGT. V lost 5 bases and J 4 bases, leaving 23 bases between the germline ends. The CDR3 is 17 amino acids. The CDR3 DNA sequence: TGTGCCAGCAGTACTGCAATCTCACACGGAAAGACCTATGGCTACACCTTC. Amino acids: CASSTAISHGKTYGYTF.

The table lists this clonotype with a few counts. Since a much larger clone is just one base distant, this may be a read error. This chain connects TRBV25-1 to TRBJ1-2, with D unclear. V lost 5 bases, J lost 4 bases, and 23 bases lay in between. Germline CDR1 MGHDK, CDR2 SYGVNS. This CDR3 is 17 amino acids long. The CDR3 is CASSFERELGKTYGYTF. CDR3 DNA: TGTGCCAGCAGTTTCGAAAGAGAACTGGGAAAGACCTATGGCTACACCTTC.